Listed below are T cell receptor beta chains from one sample, sequenced in a study of T cells in Graves' hyperthyroidism and ophthalmopathy. TCRdb recomputed calls from the multiplex PCR reads with MiXCR, one row per CDR3 protein. This sample has about 370,000 distinct CDR3 sequences; around 15% occur once, and the top ten carry about 21%. What was sequenced was blood. These TCRs come from a woman aged 60-70 years with Graves' ophthalmopathy. Both conserved end residues are part of each CDR3. D genes are given only for firm matches. Where a row states a size, it is once, few, many or the class of an expanded clone; other rows omit it.

d_call	clone_size	v_call	j_call	cdr3_aa	cdr3_nt
NA	NA	TRBV28	TRBJ2-7	CASSPPEAGLIEQYF	TGTGCCAGCAGCCCCCCGGAAGCTGGGCTTATAGAGCAGTACTTC
TRBD1	NA	TRBV5-1	TRBJ2-5	CASSRDRGLTQYF	TGCGCCAGCAGCCGGGACAGGGGATTGACCCAGTACTTC
TRBD1	NA	TRBV5-1	TRBJ2-3	CASSLETGGNTDTQYF	TGCGCCAGCAGCTTGGAGACAGGGGGGAACACAGATACGCAGTATTTT
NA	NA	TRBV6-1	TRBJ1-2	CASSDMITRPGGYTF	TGTGCCAGCAGCGATATGATTACACGGCCAGGAGGCTACACCTTC
NA	NA	TRBV5-1	TRBJ1-1	CASSAQTGANTEAFF	TGCGCCAGCAGCGCCCAGACAGGCGCGAACACTGAAGCTTTCTTT
NA	NA	TRBV27	TRBJ2-2	CASSLLENTGELFF	TGTGCCAGCAGTTTGCTGGAGAACACCGGGGAGCTGTTTTTT
NA	many	TRBV3-1	TRBJ2-4	CASSQRGGKNIQYF	TGTGCCAGCAGCCAAAGGGGTGGCAAAAACATTCAGTACTTC
TRBD1	many	TRBV28	TRBJ1-4	CASITGTGNEKLFF	TGTGCCAGCATAACCGGGACAGGCAATGAAAAACTGTTTTTT
NA	many	TRBV28	TRBJ2-1	CASSLRGGGGLNEQFF	TGTGCCAGCAGTTTACGGGGGGGAGGGGGCCTCAATGAGCAGTTCTTC
TRBD2	NA	TRBV7-3	TRBJ2-3	CASSLTGGGLANRTDTQYF	TGTGCCAGCAGCTTAACGGGCGGGGGACTAGCGAATCGCACAGATACGCAGTATTTT
TRBD1	many	TRBV7-9	TRBJ2-5	CASSFRQGETQYF	TGTGCCAGCAGCTTTCGACAGGGGGAGACCCAGTACTTC
NA	many	TRBV28	TRBJ2-5	CASSTPRGGILETQYF	TGTGCCAGCAGTACGCCCCGGGGAGGCATCTTGGAGACCCAGTACTTC
TRBD2	few	TRBV7-9	TRBJ2-3	CASSGEAGAPTDTQYF	TGTGCCAGCAGCGGAGAAGCGGGAGCCCCCACAGATACGCAGTATTTT
NA	few	TRBV12-3/TRBV12-4	TRBJ2-5	CASTDGASWGETQYF	TGTGCCAGCACCGACGGGGCAAGCTGGGGGGAGACCCAGTACTTC
NA	NA	TRBV5-1	TRBJ2-7	CASSPGRGGLLRFEQYF	TGCGCCAGCAGCCCCGGGCGAGGGGGGCTCCTACGATTCGAGCAGTACTTC
NA	NA	TRBV5-1	TRBJ2-1	CASSPNVANEQFF	TGCGCCAGCAGCCCCAATGTAGCGAATGAGCAGTTCTTC